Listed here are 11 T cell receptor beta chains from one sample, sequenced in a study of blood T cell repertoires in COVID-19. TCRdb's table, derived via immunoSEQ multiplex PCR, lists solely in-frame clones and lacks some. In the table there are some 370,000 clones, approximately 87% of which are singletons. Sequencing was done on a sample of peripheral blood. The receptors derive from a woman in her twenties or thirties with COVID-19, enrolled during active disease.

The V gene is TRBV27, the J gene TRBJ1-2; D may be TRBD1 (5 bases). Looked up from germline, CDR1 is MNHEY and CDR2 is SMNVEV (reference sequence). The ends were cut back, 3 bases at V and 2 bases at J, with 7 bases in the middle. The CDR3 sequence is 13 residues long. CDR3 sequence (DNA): TGTGCCAGCAGTTTTCGACAGAACTATGGCTACACCTTC. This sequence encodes CASSFRQNYGYTF.

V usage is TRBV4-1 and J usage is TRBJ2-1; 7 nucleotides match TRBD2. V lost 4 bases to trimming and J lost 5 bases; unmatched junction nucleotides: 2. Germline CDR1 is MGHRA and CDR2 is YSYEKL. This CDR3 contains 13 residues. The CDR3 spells CASSPGTNNEQFF. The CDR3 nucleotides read TGCGCCAGCAGCCCCGGGACTAACAATGAGCAGTTCTTC.

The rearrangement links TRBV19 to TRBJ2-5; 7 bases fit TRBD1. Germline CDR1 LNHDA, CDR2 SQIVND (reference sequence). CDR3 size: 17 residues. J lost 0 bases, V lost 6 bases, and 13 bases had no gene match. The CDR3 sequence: CASSPAGDSSYQETQYF. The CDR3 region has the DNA TGTGCCAGTAGCCCCGCTGGGGACAGCTCGTACCAAGAGACCCAGTACTTC.

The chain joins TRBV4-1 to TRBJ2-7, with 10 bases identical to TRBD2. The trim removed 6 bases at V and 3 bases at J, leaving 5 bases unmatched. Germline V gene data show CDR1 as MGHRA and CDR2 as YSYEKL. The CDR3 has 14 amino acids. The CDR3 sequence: CASSSLAGVYEQYF. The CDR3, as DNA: TGCGCCAGCAGTAGTCTAGCGGGAGTCTACGAGCAGTACTTC.

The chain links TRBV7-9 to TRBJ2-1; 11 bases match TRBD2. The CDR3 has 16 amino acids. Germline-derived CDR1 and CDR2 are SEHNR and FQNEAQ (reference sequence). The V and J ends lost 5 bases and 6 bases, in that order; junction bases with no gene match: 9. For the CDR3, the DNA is TGTGCCAGCAGCCAAGCACTAGCGGGAGCCCCCAATGAGCAGTTCTTC. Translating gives CASSQALAGAPNEQFF.

The CDR3: CASSPPNSARNYGYTF. In DNA form, the CDR3 reads TGTGCCAGCTCACCACCGAATAGCGCCCGCAACTATGGCTACACCTTC. The chain has TRBV18 and TRBJ1-2; D gene ambiguous. CDR3 length: 16 amino acids. V lost 0 bases and J lost 2, with 13 bases in between. The germline V gene encodes CDR1 KGHSH and CDR2 LQKENI. The full variable domain, rest sourced from reference TRBV18 and TRBJ1-2, is NAGVMQNPRHLVRRRGQEARLRCSPMKGHSHVYWYRQLPEEGLKFMVYLQKENIIDESGMPKERFSAEFPKEGPSILRIQQVVRGDSAAYFCASSPPNSARNYGYTFGSGTRLTVV.

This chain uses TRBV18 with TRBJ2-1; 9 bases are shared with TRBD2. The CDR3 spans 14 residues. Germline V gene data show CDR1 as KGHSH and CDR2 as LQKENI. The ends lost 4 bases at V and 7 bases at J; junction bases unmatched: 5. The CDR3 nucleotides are TGTGCCAGCTCACGGCGGGAGGGGCAAAATGAGCAGTTCTTC. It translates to CASSRREGQNEQFF.

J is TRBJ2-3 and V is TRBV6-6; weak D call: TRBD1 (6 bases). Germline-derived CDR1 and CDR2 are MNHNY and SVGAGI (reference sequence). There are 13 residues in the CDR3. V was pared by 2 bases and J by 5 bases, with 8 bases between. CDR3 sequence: CASSYPTGDTQYF. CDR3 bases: TGTGCCAGCAGTTACCCGACAGGAGATACGCAGTATTTT.

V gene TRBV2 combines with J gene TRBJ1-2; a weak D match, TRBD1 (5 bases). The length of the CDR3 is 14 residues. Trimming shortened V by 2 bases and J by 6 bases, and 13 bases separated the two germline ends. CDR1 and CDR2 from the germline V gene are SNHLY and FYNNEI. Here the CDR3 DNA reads TGTGCCAGCAGTGAAAGGGCAGGGAGGGATGGCTACACCTTC. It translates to CASSERAGRDGYTF.

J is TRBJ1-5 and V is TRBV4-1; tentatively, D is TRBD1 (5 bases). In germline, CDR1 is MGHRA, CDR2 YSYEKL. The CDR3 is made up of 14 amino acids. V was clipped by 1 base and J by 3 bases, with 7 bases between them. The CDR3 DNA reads TGCGCCAGCAGCCAAGCAGGGTACAATCAGCCCCAGCATTTT. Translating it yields CASSQAGYNQPQHF.

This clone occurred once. The CDR3 DNA is TGTGCCAGCAGAGCCACGAACAGCAAGGGGACTGAAGCTTTCTTT. Protein: CASRATNSKGTEAFF. The chain couples TRBV11-2 to TRBJ1-1; D possibly corresponds to TRBD1 (5 bases). Trimming took 6 bases from V and 5 from J, leaving 19 bases between them. Germline V gives CDR1 SGHAT, CDR2 FQNNGV. This CDR3 region has 15 residues.